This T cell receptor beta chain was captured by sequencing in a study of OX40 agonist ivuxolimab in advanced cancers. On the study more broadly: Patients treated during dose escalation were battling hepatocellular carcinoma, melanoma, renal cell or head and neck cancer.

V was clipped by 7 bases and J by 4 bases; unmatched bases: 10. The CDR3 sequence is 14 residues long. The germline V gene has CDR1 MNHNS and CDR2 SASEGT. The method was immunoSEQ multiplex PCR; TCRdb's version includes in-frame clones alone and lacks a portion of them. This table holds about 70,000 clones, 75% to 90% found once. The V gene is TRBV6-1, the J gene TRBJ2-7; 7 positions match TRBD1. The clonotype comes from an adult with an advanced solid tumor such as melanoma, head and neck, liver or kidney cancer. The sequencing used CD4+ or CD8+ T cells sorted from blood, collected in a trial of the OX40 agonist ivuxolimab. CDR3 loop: CASTGTALQYEQYF. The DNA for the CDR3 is TGTGCCAGCACCGGGACAGCTTTACAATACGAGCAGTACTTC.